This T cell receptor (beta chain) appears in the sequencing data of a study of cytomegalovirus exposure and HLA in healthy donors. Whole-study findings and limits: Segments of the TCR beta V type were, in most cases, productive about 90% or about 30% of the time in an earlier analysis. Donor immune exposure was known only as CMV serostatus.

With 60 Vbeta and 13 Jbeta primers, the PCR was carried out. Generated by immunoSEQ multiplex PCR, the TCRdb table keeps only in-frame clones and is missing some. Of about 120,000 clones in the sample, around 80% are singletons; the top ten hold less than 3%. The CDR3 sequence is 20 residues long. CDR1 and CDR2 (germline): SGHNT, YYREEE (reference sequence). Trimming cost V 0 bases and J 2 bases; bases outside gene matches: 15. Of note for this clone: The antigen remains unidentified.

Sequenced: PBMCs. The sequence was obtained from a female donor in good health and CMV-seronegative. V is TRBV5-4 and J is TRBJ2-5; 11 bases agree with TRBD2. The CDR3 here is CASSLDPERLAGTPQETQYF. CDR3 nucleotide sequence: TGTGCCAGCAGCTTGGACCCCGAGCGACTAGCGGGGACACCTCAAGAGACCCAGTACTTC.